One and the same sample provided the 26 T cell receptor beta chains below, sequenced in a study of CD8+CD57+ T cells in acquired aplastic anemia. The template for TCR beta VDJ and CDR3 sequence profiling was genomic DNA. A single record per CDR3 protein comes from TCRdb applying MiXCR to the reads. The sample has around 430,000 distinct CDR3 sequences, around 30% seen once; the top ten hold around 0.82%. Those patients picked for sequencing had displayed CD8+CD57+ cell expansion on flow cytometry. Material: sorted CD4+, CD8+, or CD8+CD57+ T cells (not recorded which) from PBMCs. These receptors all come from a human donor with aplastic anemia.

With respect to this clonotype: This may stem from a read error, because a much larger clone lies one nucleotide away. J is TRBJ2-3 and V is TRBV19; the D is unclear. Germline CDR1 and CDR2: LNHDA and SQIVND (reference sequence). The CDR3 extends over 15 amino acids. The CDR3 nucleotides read TGTGCCGGTAGTAGGCGGATGGGGAGCACAGATACGCAGTATTTT. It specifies CAGSRRMGSTDTQYF.

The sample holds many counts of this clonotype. The CDR3 loop is CASSLLRQDYTF. Here the CDR3 DNA reads TGTGCCAGCAGTTTACTACGGCAGGACTACACCTTC. The J gene is TRBJ1-2, the V gene TRBV12-3 or TRBV12-4; D gene unclear. The V end lost 2 bases, the J end lost 10 bases, and 11 bases lay between the germline ends. This CDR3 region has 12 residues.

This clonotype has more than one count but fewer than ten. The CDR3 here is CASSTNQGPTGELFF. The CDR3 region has the DNA TGTGCCAGCAGCACTAACCAGGGTCCCACCGGGGAGCTGTTTTTT. The chain has TRBV7-3 and TRBJ2-2, with TRBD1 as a possible D gene (5 bases). Germline-derived CDR1 and CDR2 are SGHTA and FQGTGA. This CDR3 has 15 amino acids. V was shortened by 5 bases and J by 4 bases, with 14 bases between the two germline ends.

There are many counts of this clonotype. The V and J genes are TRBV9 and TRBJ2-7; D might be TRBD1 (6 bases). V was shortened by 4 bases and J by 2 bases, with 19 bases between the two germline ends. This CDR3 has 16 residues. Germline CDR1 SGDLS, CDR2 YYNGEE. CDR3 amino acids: CASSPTQFGTPYEQYF. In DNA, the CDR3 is TGTGCCAGCAGCCCAACACAATTCGGGACACCCTACGAGCAGTACTTC.

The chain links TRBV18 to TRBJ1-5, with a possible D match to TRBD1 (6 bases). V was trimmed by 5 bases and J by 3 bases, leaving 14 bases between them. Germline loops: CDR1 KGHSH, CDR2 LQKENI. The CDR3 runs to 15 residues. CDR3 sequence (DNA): TGTGCCAGCTCATGGGTGGAGGGGGTCAATCAGCCCCAGCATTTT. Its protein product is CASSWVEGVNQPQHF.

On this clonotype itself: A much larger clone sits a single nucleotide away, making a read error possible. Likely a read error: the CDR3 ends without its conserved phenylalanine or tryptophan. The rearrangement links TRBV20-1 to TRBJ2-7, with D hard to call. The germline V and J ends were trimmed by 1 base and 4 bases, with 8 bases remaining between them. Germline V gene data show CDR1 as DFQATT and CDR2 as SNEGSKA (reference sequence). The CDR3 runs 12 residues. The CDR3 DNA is TGCAGTGCTAGAGTTAATCAATACGAGCAGTACCTC. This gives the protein CSARVNQYEQYL.

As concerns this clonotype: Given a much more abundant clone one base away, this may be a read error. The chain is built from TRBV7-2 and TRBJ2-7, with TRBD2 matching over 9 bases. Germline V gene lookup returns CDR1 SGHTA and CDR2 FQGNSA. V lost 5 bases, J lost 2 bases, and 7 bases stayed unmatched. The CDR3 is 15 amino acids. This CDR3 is CASSPRLAVAYEQYF. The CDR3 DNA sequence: TGTGCCAGCAGCCCGCGACTAGCGGTGGCCTACGAGCAGTACTTC.

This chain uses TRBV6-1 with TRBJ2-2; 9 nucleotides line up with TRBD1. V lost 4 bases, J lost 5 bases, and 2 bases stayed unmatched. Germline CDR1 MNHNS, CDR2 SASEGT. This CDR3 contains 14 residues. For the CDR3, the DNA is TGTGCCAGCAGTGGACAGGGGGAGACCGGGGAGCTGTTTTTT. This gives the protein CASSGQGETGELFF.

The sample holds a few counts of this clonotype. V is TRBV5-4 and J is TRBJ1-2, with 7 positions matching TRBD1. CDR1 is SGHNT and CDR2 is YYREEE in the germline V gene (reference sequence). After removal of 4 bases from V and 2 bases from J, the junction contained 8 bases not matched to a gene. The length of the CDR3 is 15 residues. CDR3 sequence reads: CASSPGTDGNYGYTF. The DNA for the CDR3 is TGTGCCAGCAGCCCCGGGACAGACGGGAACTATGGCTACACCTTC.

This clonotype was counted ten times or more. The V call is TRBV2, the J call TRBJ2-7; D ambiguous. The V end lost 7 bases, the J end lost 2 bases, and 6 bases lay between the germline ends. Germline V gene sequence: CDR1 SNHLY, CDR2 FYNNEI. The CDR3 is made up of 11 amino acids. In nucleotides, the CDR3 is TGTGCCAGCAACTCAGCCTACGAGCAGTACTTC. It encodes CASNSAYEQYF.

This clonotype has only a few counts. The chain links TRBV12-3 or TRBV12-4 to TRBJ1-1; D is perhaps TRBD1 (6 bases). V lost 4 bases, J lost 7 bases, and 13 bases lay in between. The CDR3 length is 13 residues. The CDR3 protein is CASSSDEGVEAFF. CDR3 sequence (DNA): TGTGCCAGCAGTTCCGACGAGGGGGTTGAAGCTTTCTTT.

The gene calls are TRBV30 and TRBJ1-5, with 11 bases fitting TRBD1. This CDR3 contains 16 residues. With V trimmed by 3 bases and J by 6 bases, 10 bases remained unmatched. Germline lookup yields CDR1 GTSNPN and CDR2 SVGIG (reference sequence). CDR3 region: CAWSRTGGLRAQPQHF. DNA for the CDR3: TGTGCCTGGAGCCGGACAGGGGGCCTTCGAGCTCAGCCCCAGCATTTT.

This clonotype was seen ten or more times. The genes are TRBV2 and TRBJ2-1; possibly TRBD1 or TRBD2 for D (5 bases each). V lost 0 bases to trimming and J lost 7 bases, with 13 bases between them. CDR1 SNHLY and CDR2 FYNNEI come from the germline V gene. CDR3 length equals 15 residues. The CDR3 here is CASSEAGRAGNEQFF. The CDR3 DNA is TGTGCCAGCAGTGAAGCAGGGCGGGCAGGGAATGAGCAGTTCTTC.

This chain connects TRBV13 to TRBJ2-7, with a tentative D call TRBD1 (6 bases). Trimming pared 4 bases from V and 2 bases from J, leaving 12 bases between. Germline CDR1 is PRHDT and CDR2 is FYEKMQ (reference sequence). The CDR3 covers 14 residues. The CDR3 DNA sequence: TGTGCCAGCAGCTCACGGACAGCTCCCTACGAGCAGTACTTC. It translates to CASSSRTAPYEQYF.

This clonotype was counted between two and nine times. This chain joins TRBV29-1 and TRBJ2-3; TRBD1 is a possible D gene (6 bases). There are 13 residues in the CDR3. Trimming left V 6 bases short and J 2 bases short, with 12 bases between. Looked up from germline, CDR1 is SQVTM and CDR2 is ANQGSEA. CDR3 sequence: CSVDRGSTDTQYF. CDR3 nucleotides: TGCAGCGTGGACAGAGGCTCCACAGATACGCAGTATTTT.

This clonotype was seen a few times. The CDR3 region is CASSPLSGGSYEQYF. CDR3 nucleotides: TGTGCCAGCAGTCCGTTAAGCGGGGGGTCCTACGAGCAGTACTTC. The chain has TRBV28 and TRBJ2-7, with 9 bases that match TRBD2. Germline CDR1 and CDR2: MDHEN and SYDVKM. The CDR3 has 15 residues. V shed 5 bases and J 1 base; nucleotides not matched to a gene: 6.

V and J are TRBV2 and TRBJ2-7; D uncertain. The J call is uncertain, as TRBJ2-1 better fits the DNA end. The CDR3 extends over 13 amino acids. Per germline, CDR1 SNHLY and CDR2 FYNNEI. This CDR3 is CASSVGRGNEQFF. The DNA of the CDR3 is TGTGCCAGCAGTGTCGGACGCGGTAATGAGCAGTTCTTC.

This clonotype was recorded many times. DNA of the CDR3: TGTGCCACCAGTGATCCCCAGACGGGGAATCAGCCCCAGCATTTT. Translating gives CATSDPQTGNQPQHF. This chain joins TRBV24-1 and TRBJ1-5; D call uncertain. There are 15 residues in the CDR3. The germline V and J ends were trimmed by 3 bases and 4 bases, with 12 bases remaining between them. Germline values: CDR1 KGHDR, CDR2 SFDVKD.

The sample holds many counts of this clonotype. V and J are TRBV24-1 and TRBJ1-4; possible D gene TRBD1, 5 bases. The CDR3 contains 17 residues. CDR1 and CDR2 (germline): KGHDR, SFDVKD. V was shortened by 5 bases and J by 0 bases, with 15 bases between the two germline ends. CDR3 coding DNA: TGTGCCACCAGTGGTGGCCGGGACGGCTCAACTAATGAAAAACTGTTTTTT. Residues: CATSGGRDGSTNEKLFF.

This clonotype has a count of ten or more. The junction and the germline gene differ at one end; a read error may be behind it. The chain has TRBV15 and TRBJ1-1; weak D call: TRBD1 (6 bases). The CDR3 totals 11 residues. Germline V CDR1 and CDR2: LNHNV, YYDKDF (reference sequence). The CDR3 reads CATSRGIDRTF. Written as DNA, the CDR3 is TGTGCCACCAGCAGAGGAATTGACAGGACCTTT.

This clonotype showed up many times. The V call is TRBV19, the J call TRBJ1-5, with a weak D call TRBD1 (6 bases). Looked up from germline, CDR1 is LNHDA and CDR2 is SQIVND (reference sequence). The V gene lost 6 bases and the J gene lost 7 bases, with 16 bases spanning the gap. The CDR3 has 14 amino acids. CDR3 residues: CASSQQGFGQPQHF. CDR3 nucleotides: TGTGCCAGTAGCCAACAGGGCTTCGGCCAGCCCCAGCATTTT.

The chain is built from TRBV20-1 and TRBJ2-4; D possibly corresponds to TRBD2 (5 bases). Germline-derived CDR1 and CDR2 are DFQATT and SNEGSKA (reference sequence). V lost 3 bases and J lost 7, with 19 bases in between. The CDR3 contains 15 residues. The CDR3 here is CSASRGPEPRNIQYF. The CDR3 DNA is TGCAGTGCTAGTAGAGGGCCCGAGCCGAGGAACATTCAGTACTTC.

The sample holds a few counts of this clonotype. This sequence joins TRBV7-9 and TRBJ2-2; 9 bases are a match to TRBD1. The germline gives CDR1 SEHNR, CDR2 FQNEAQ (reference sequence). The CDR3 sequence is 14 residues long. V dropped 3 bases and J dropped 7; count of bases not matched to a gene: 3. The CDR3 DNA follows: TGTGCCAGCAGCTTGGGACAGGGTTTCGGGGAGCTGTTTTTT. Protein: CASSLGQGFGELFF.

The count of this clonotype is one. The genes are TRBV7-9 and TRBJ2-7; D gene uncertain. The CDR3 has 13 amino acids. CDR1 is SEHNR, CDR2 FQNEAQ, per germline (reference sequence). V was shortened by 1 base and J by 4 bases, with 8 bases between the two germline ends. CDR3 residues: CASSLDSRYEQYF. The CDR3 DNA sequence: TGTGCCAGCAGCTTAGACTCGCGATACGAGCAGTACTTC.

The CDR3 region has the DNA TGTGCCAGCAGCCAAGTCAGACCCCAAGAGACCCAGTACTTC. It translates to CASSQVRPQETQYF. V and J are TRBV3-1 and TRBJ2-5; no firm D call. Trimming removed 1 base at V and 1 base at J, with 7 bases between. Germline CDR1 is LGHDT and CDR2 is YNNKEL (reference sequence). The CDR3 has 14 amino acids.

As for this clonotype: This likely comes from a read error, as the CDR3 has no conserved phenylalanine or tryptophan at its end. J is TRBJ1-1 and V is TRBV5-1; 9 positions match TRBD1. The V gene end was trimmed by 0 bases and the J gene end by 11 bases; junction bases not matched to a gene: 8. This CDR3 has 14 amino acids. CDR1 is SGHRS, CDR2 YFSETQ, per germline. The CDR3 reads CASSLGDRALGAFL. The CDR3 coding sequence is TGCGCCAGCAGCTTGGGGGACAGGGCGTTAGGTGCTTTCCTT.